These 20 T cell receptor beta chains were sequenced from one sample in a study of blood T cell repertoires in COVID-19. Sequencing used immunoSEQ multiplex PCR; TCRdb keeps in-frame clones, though not all of them. Among 200,000 or so clones listed, 85% were seen once. The sample comprised peripheral blood. Receptors were obtained from a person aged 70 to 85 with COVID-19, enrolled during active disease.

This clone was counted a single time. The V and J genes are TRBV12-5 and TRBJ1-2; TRBD1 matches 9 bases. V trimming: 1 base; J trimming: 6 bases; junction bases outside the gene matches: 6. CDR3 size: 15 residues. Germline CDR1 and CDR2: LGHNT and FRNRAP. The CDR3 spells CASGLEGQGKDGYTF. CDR3 DNA sequence: TGTGCTAGTGGTTTGGAGGGACAGGGTAAGGATGGCTACACCTTC.

The chain has TRBV7-3 and TRBJ1-4; unclear D gene. Trimming removed 0 bases at V and 6 bases at J, with 11 bases between. The CDR3 sequence is 15 residues long. Germline V gene lookup returns CDR1 SGHTA and CDR2 FQGTGA. The CDR3 region is CASSLTGVRDEKLFF. CDR3 bases: TGTGCCAGCAGCTTAACCGGGGTCCGGGATGAAAAACTGTTTTTT.

V is TRBV5-1 and J is TRBJ2-5; a possible D gene is TRBD1 (5 bases). Germline CDR1 is SGHRS and CDR2 is YFSETQ. The CDR3 has 14 amino acids. The V end was cut by 5 bases, the J end by 5 bases, with 16 bases between. The CDR3 reads CASSDNFSGETQYF. Written as DNA, the CDR3 is TGCGCCAGCAGTGACAATTTCTCAGGGGAGACCCAGTACTTC.

This sequence joins TRBV10-3 and TRBJ1-3; unclear D gene. The V and J ends lost 7 bases and 5 bases respectively, with 9 bases between them. Germline CDR1 reads ENHRY; CDR2 reads SYGVKD. The length of the CDR3 is 12 residues. CDR3 in DNA: TGTGCCATCACCCCCCCCAGAAACACCATATATTTT. Encoded protein: CAITPPRNTIYF.

V and J are TRBV18 and TRBJ2-5, with D unclear. Germline assignment: CDR1 KGHSH and CDR2 LQKENI. The CDR3 loop spans 14 amino acids. V lost 3 bases and J 4 bases, leaving 12 bases between the germline ends. CDR3 nucleotide sequence: TGTGCCAGCTCACCGAGTTCGAGCCGAGAGACCCAGTACTTC. Encoded protein: CASSPSSSRETQYF.

The chain has TRBV5-1 and TRBJ2-6; 8 bases match TRBD1. This CDR3 comprises 17 residues. V shed 4 bases and J 2 bases; nucleotides not matched to a gene: 8. Germline CDR1 and CDR2: SGHRS and YFSETQ. As DNA, the CDR3 is TGCGCCAGCAGCCCGGGGAGGACAGGGACTGGGGCCAACGTCCTGACTTTC. Translation: CASSPGRTGTGANVLTF.

This chain joins TRBV9 and TRBJ2-5; TRBD2 matches at 7 bases. In germline, CDR1 is SGDLS, CDR2 YYNGEE. This CDR3 spans 16 amino acids. With V trimmed by 4 bases and J by 1 base, 10 bases remained unmatched. The CDR3 DNA sequence: TGTGCCAGCAGCCCCTGGGGGGGAGACTTCCAAGAGACCCAGTACTTC. Protein product: CASSPWGGDFQETQYF.

This clone was seen a handful of times. The chain links TRBV11-1 to TRBJ2-7; 8 bases agree with TRBD1. Germline-derived CDR1 and CDR2 are SGHAT and FQDESV (reference sequence). Unmatched junction bases numbered 5, after V lost 6 bases and J lost 4 bases. The CDR3 runs 13 residues. CDR3 nucleotide sequence: TGTGCCAGCAGGGGGACAGGTGTGTACGAGCAGTACTTC. The encoded protein is CASRGTGVYEQYF.

The rearrangement joins TRBV4-2 to TRBJ2-7, with 12 bases that match TRBD2. The CDR3 consists of 18 residues. Germline assignment: CDR1 LGHNA and CDR2 YNFKEQ. With V trimmed by 1 base and J by 2 bases, 9 bases remained unmatched. This CDR3 is CASSQVRLAGGITYEQYF. CDR3 sequence (DNA): TGTGCCAGCAGCCAAGTACGGCTAGCGGGAGGGATTACCTACGAGCAGTACTTC.

As for this clone: The junction does not match germline at one end; this may be a read error. The chain's CDR3 is CASSQEAQGAIF. Here the CDR3 DNA reads TGTGCCAGCAGCCAAGAGGCGCAGGGGGCCATTTTT. This sequence joins TRBV3-1 (or the pseudogene TRBV3-2) and TRBJ1-4; 8 bases agree with TRBD1. The CDR3 covers 12 residues. Germline CDR1 LGHDT, CDR2 YNNKEL (reference sequence).

V gene TRBV5-8 combines with J gene TRBJ1-5, with 8 bases fitting TRBD1. V shed 4 bases, J shed 2 bases, and the junction held 8 bases outside the gene matches. Germline CDR1 and CDR2: SGHTS and YDEGEE. This CDR3 has 16 residues. CDR3 sequence (DNA): TGTGCCAGCAGCAAAGACAGGGGTTTCGGCAATCAGCCCCAGCATTTT. Amino acids: CASSKDRGFGNQPQHF.

This chain joins TRBV19 and TRBJ1-1, with 10 bases identical to TRBD1. Germline CDR1 and CDR2: LNHDA and SQIVND (reference sequence). The CDR3 length is 12 residues. Unmatched junction bases numbered 5, after V lost 7 bases and J lost 9 bases. Written as DNA, the CDR3 is TGTGCCAGTAAACCGGGACAGGGGAAAGCTTTCTTT. As protein: CASKPGQGKAFF.

The rearrangement links TRBV7-3 to TRBJ2-7; 8 nucleotides align to TRBD2. The CDR3 loop spans 13 amino acids. The V gene's germline CDR1 is SGHTA and CDR2 FQGTGA. V trimming: 2 bases; J trimming: 7 bases; junction bases outside the gene matches: 4. The DNA of the CDR3 is TGTGCCAGCAGCTTAGGCGGGGGGAAAGAGCAGTACTTC. Encoded protein: CASSLGGGKEQYF.

V is TRBV4-3 and J is TRBJ1-4; D may be TRBD1 (6 bases). The CDR3 length is 15 residues. Trimming removed 0 bases at V and 3 bases at J, with 8 bases between. Germline V gene lookup returns CDR1 LGHNA and CDR2 YSLEER. This chain's CDR3 is CASSQDQGPNEKLFF. CDR3 nucleotide sequence: TGCGCCAGCAGCCAAGATCAGGGGCCTAATGAAAAACTGTTTTTT.

This clone was seen more than once but under ten times. The J gene is TRBJ2-1, the V gene TRBV6-5; 7 positions match TRBD2. The CDR3 is 15 amino acids. V was clipped by 6 bases and J by 5 bases; unmatched bases: 10. The germline V gene has CDR1 MNHEY and CDR2 SVGAGI. Here the CDR3 DNA reads TGTGCCAGCAGCCCCTCGGGACTATCGAACAATGAGCAGTTCTTC. It yields the protein CASSPSGLSNNEQFF.

Written as DNA, the CDR3 is TGTGCCAGCTCACCTGACCCGGGACAGGGGACTGGAAACACCATATATTTT. Translation gives CASSPDPGQGTGNTIYF. J is TRBJ1-3 and V is TRBV18, with 10 bases matching TRBD1. V lost 3 bases, J lost 2 bases, and 7 bases stayed unmatched. CDR1 and CDR2 from the germline V gene are KGHSH and LQKENI. The CDR3 spans 17 residues.

The chain carries TRBV14 and TRBJ1-6; perhaps TRBD1 as D (5 bases). The CDR3 contains 16 residues. Trimming shortened V by 6 bases and J by 7 bases, and 19 bases separated the two germline ends. Per germline, CDR1 SGHDN and CDR2 FVKESK. The CDR3 reads CASRPKGEGQNSPLHF. CDR3 sequence (DNA): TGTGCCAGCAGACCTAAAGGGGAGGGGCAAAATTCACCCCTCCACTTT.

J is TRBJ2-5 and V is TRBV2; 8 bases match TRBD2. The CDR3 has 12 residues. Germline lookup yields CDR1 SNHLY and CDR2 FYNNEI. Germline trimming cut 3 bases from V and 11 bases from J; bases unmatched to any gene: 5. This CDR3 is CASSEDSGVQYF. The CDR3 DNA follows: TGTGCCAGCAGTGAGGATAGCGGGGTACAGTACTTC. Based on the CDR3 plus reference TRBV2 and TRBJ2-5, the full variable domain is EPEVTQTPSHQVTQMGQEVILRCVPISNHLYFYWYRQILGQKVEFLVSFYNNEISEKSEIFDDQFSVERPDGSNFTLKIRSTKLEDSAMYFCASSEDSGVQYFGPGTRLLVL.

V gene TRBV11-3 combines with J gene TRBJ2-1; 12 bases agree with TRBD2. The CDR3 totals 15 residues. The germline CDR1 and CDR2 sequences are SGHNT and YENEEA. Trimming cost V 3 bases and J 8 bases; bases outside gene matches: 5. CDR3 sequence reads: CASSFRASGRDEQFF. The CDR3 region has the DNA TGTGCCAGCAGCTTTAGGGCTAGCGGGAGGGATGAGCAGTTCTTC.

The chain couples TRBV11-3 to TRBJ1-1; no definite D call. Germline assignment: CDR1 SGHNT and CDR2 YENEEA. Trimming removed 8 bases from V and 5 bases from J, with 15 bases in between. This CDR3 region has 13 residues. The CDR3 reads CASGPGPGTEAFF. In nucleotides, the CDR3 is TGTGCCAGCGGCCCTGGGCCGGGGACTGAAGCTTTCTTT.